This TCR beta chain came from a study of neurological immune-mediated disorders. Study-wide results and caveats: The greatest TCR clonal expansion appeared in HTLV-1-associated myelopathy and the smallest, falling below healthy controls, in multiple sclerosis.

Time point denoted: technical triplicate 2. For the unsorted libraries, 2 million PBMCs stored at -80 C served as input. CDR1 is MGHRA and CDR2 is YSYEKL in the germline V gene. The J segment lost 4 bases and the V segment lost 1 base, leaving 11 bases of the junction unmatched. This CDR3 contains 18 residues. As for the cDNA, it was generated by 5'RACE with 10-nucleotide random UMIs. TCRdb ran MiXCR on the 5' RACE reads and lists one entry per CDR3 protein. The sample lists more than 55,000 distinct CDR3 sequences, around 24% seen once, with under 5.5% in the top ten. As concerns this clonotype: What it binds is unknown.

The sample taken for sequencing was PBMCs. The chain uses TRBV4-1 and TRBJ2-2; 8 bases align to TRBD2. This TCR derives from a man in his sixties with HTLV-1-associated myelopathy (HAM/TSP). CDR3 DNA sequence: TGCGCCAGCAGCCAAGTCGGCTCCAGCGGGAGTACCACCGGGGAGCTGTTTTTT. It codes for CASSQVGSSGSTTGELFF.